The source of this T cell receptor beta chain is a study of blood T cell repertoires in COVID-19. About the research overall: The origin of the acute and convalescent COVID-19 samples was the United States, Italy and Spain. Sample material is recorded as cDNA or gDNA derived from T cells, B-cell-depleted T cells, or PBMCs.

Seattle cases were enrolled at active infection and followed longitudinally. This clone was seen more than once but under ten times. Sequencing was performed with immunoSEQ multiplex PCR; in TCRdb, only in-frame clones are kept and a portion is missing. The data hold 150,000 to 200,000 clones, with 70% to 90% observed a single time. Sequences were obtained from peripheral blood. The source of this sequence is a woman aged 55-69 years with COVID-19, enrolled during active disease.

The DNA of the CDR3 is TGTGCCAGCAGTCCCGCTAGCTATGGCTACACCTTC. It yields the protein CASSPASYGYTF. The chain links TRBV28 to TRBJ1-2; D not resolved. CDR3 length: 12 amino acids. From germline, CDR1 is MDHEN and CDR2 SYDVKM. Trimming took 5 bases from V and 4 from J, leaving 8 bases between them.